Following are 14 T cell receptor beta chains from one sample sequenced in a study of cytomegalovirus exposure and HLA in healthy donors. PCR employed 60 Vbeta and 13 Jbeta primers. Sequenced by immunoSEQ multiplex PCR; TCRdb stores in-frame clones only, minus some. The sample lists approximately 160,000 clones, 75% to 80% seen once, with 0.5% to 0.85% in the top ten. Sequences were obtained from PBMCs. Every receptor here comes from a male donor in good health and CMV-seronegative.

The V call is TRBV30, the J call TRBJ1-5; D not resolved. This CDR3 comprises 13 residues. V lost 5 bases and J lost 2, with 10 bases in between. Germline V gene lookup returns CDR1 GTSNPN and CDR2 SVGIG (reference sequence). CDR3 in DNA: TGTGCCTGGGCGCCTTCGGGCAATCAGCCCCAGCATTTT. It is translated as CAWAPSGNQPQHF.

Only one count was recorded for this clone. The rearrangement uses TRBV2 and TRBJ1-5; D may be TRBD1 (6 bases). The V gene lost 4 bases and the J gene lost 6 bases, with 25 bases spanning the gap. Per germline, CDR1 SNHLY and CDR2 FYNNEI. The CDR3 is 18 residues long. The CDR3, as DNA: TGTGCCAGCAGTGTAGACAGTAGTGACAGGCGTAAAAGTCAGCCCCAGCATTTT. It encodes CASSVDSSDRRKSQPQHF.

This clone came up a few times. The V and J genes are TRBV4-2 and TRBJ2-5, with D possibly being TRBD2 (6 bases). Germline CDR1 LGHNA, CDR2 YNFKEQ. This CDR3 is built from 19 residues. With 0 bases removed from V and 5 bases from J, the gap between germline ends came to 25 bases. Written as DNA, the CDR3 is TGTGCCAGCAGCCAAGACGGGGTTGGGGGTGCGGGACTTAGGGAGACCCAGTACTTC. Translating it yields CASSQDGVGGAGLRETQYF.

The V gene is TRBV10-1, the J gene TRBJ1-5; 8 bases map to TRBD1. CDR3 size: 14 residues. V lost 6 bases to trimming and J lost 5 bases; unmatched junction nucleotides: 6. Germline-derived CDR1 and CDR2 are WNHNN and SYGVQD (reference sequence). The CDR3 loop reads CASRVTGGHQPQHF. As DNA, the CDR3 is TGCGCCAGCAGAGTAACAGGGGGACATCAGCCCCAGCATTTT.

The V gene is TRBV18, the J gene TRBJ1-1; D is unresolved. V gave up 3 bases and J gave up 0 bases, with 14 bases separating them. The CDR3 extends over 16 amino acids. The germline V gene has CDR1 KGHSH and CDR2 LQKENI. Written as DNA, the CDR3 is TGTGCCAGCTCACCGACGGAGGGCCTCTTGAACACTGAAGCTTTCTTT. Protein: CASSPTEGLLNTEAFF.

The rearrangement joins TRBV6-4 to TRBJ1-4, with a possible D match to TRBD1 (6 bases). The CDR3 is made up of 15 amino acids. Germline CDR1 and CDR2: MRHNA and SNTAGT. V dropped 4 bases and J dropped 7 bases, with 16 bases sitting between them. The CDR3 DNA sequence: TGTGCCAGCAGTGCCAAGGGGGAAGGCGGTGAAAAACTGTTTTTT. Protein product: CASSAKGEGGEKLFF.

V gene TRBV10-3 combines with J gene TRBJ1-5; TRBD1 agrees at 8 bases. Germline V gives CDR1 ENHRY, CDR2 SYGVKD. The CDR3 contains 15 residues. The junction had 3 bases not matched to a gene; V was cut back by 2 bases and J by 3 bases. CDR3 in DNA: TGTGCCATCAGTGAGCGGACAGGGAACAATCAGCCCCAGCATTTT. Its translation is CAISERTGNNQPQHF.

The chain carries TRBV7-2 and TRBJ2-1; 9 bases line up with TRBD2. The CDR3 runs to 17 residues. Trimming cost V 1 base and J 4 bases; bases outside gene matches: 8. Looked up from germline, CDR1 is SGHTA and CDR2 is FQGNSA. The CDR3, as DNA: TGTGCCAGCAGCTTAGGGGGCGGGAGGGCCCAATACAATGAGCAGTTCTTC. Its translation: CASSLGGGRAQYNEQFF.

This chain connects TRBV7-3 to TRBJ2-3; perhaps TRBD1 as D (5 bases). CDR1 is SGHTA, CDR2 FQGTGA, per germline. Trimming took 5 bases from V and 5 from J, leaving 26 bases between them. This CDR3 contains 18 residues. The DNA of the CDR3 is TGTGCCAGCAGCCTACCCCTTACGAGTGGGGCTTTTATAGATACGCAGTATTTT. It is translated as CASSLPLTSGAFIDTQYF. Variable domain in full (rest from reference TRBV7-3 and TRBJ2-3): GAGVSQTPSNKVTEKGKYVELRCDPISGHTALYWYRQSLGQGPEFLIYFQGTGAADDSGLPNDRFFAVRPEGSVSTLKIQRTERGDSAVYLCASSLPLTSGAFIDTQYFGPGTRLTVL.

The CDR3 DNA reads TGTGCCAGTACCCAAACGGGGGGCAGAGGTCAGCCCCAGCATTTT. It encodes CASTQTGGRGQPQHF. The chain uses TRBV19 and TRBJ1-5, with D maybe TRBD1 (6 bases). Germline V gene lookup returns CDR1 LNHDA and CDR2 SQIVND (reference sequence). There are 15 residues in the CDR3. V dropped 7 bases and J dropped 6 bases, with 19 bases sitting between them.

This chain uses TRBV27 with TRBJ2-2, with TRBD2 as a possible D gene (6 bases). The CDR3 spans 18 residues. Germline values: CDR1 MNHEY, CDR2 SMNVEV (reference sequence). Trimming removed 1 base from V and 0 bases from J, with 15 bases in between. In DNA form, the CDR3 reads TGTGCCAGCAGTTTATATCGTATCGGGGGACCGAACACCGGGGAGCTGTTTTTT. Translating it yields CASSLYRIGGPNTGELFF.

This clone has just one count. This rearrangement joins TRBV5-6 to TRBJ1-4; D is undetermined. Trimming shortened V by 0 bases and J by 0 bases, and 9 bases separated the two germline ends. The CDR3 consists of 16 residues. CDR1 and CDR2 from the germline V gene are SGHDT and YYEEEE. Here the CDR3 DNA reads TGTGCCAGCAGCTTGGCGTCCTATGCAACTAATGAAAAACTGTTTTTT. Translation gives CASSLASYATNEKLFF.

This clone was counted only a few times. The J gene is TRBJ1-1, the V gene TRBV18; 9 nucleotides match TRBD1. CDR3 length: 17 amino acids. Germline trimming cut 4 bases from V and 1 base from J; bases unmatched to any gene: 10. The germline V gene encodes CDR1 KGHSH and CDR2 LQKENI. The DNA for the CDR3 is TGTGCCAGCTCACAAGAACAGGGGGCGAGTCAGAACACTGAAGCTTTCTTT. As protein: CASSQEQGASQNTEAFF.

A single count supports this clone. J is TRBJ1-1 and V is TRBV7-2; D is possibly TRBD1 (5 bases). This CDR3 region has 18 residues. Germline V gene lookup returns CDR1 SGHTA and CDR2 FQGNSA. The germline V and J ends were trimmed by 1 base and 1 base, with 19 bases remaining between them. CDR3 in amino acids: CASSLDAGVRATNTEAFF. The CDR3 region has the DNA TGTGCCAGCAGCTTAGACGCGGGGGTCAGGGCGACGAACACTGAAGCTTTCTTT.